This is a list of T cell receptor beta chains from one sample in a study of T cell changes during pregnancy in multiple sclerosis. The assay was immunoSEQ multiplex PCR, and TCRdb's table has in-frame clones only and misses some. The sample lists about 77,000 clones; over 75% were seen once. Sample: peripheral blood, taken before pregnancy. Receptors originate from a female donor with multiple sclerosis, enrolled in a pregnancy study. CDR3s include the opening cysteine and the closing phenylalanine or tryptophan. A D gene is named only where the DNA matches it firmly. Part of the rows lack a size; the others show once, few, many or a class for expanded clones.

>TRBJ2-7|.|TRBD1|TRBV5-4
CASSGRDRGALWEQYF
TGTGCCAGCAGCGGTAGGGACAGGGGCGCTCTGTGGGAGCAGTACTTC
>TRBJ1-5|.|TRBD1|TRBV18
CASSPPSRQGVTQPQHF
TGTGCCAGCTCACCACCTTCGAGACAGGGGGTTACTCAGCCCCAGCATTTT
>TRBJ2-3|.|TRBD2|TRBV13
CASSLRLAGAATDTQYF
TGTGCCAGCAGCTTACGGTTAGCGGGGGCCGCCACAGATACGCAGTATTTT
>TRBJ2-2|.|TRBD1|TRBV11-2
CASSPDRAAGELFF
TGTGCCAGCAGCCCGGACAGGGCGGCCGGGGAGCTGTTTTTT
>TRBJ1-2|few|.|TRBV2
CASSEGASLYGYTF
TGTGCCAGCAGTGAAGGGGCCTCTTTGTATGGCTACACCTTC
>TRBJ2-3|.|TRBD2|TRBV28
CASAHGGAGDTQYF
TGTGCCAGCGCCCACGGGGGGGCCGGAGATACGCAGTATTTT
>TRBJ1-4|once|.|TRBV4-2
CASSQAYRDNEKLFF
TGTGCCAGCAGCCAAGCCTACAGAGATAATGAAAAACTGTTTTTT
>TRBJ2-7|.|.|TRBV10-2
CASSEGALTYEQYF
TGCGCCAGCAGTGAAGGGGCCTTAACCTACGAGCAGTACTTC
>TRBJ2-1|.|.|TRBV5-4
CASRADREQFF
TGTGCCAGCAGAGCAGACAGGGAGCAGTTCTTC
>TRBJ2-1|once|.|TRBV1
CTSSQDPTAYNEQFF
TGCACCAGCAGCCAAGATCCGACAGCCTACAATGAGCAGTTCTTC
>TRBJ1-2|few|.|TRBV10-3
CAISEIRRDYGYTF
TGTGCCATCAGTGAAATACGGAGGGACTATGGCTACACCTTC
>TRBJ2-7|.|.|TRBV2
CAAGSASYEQYF
TGTGCCGCGGGTTCGGCGTCCTACGAGCAGTACTTC
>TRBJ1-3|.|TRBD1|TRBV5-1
CASSGYRGAGNTIYF
TGCGCCAGCAGCGGGTACAGGGGCGCTGGAAACACCATATATTTT
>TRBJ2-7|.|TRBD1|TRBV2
CASRVQGGEQYF
TGTGCCAGCAGAGTACAGGGGGGCGAGCAGTACTTC
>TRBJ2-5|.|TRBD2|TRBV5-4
CASSFRGGEGTQYF
TGTGCCAGCTCCTTCCGGGGGGGGGAGGGGACCCAGTACTTC
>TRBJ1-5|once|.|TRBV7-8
CASSPLRTREQPQHF
TGTGCCAGCAGCCCCCTGAGGACCCGGGAACAGCCCCAGCATTTT
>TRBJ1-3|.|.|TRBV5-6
CASTSSPGNTIYF
TGTGCCAGCACCTCCTCTCCTGGAAACACCATATATTTT
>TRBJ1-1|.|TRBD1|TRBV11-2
CASSLRQTGRKSRDTEAFF
TGTGCCAGCAGCTTACGCCAGACAGGGCGAAAGTCTAGGGACACTGAAGCTTTCTTT
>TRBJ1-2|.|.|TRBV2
CASRMTADYGYTF
TGTGCCAGCCGAATGACAGCCGACTATGGCTACACCTTC
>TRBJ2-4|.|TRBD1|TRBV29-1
CSVATLTGKNIQYF
TGCAGCGTTGCCACCCTGACAGGGAAAAACATTCAGTACTTC
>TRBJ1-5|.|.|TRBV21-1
CASSKISGRGDQPQHF
TGTGCCAGCAGCAAAATCTCAGGCAGGGGGGATCAGCCCCAGCATTTT
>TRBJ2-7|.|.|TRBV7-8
CASSAQGGTGRYEQYF
TGTGCCAGCAGCGCCCAAGGAGGGACGGGCCGCTACGAGCAGTACTTC
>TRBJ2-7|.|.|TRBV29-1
CSVGWGLGEQYF
TGCAGCGTGGGGTGGGGCCTTGGCGAGCAGTACTTC
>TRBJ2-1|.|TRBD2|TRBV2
CASSLTSGGANQFF
TGTGCCAGCAGCCTGACTAGCGGGGGGGCCAATCAGTTCTTC
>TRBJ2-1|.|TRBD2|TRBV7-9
CASSGTSGGEQFF
TGTGCCAGCAGTGGGACTAGCGGGGGGGAGCAGTTCTTC
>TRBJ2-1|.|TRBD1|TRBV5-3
CANRDRRNEQFF
TGTGCCAACCGGGACAGACGGAATGAGCAGTTCTTC
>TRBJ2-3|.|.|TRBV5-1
CASSPTPRTDTQYF
TGCGCCAGCAGCCCCACACCTCGCACAGATACGCAGTATTTT
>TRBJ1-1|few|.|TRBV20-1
CSARSPVEAFF
TGCAGTGCTAGATCCCCAGTTGAAGCTTTCTTT
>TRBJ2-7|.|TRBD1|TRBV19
CASYRTGSYEQYF
TGTGCTAGCTATAGGACAGGGAGCTACGAGCAGTACTTC
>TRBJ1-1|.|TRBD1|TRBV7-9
CASSSPYRGNTEAFF
TGTGCCAGCAGCTCGCCCTACAGGGGGAACACTGAAGCTTTCTTT
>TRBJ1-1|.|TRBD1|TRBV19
CATLNPTGRNTEAFF
TGTGCCACCCTAAATCCGACAGGGAGGAACACTGAAGCTTTCTTT
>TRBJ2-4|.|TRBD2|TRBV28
CASSGGAGAKNIQYF
TGTGCCAGCAGCGGGGGGGCCGGAGCCAAAAACATTCAGTACTTC
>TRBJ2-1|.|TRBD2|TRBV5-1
CASSLAAGRGGQEQFF
TGCGCCAGCAGCTTGGCCGCCGGGCGGGGGGGCCAGGAGCAGTTCTTC
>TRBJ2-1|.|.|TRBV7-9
CASSLAAEGLHEQFF
TGTGCCAGCAGCTTAGCGGCAGAGGGCCTCCATGAGCAGTTCTTC
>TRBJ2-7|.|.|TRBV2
CASSGAGYLATPLF
TGTGCCAGCAGTGGCGCAGGATACCTCGCTACCCCCCTCTTC
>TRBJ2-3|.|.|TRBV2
CASTQWWADTDTQYF
TGTGCCAGCACCCAATGGTGGGCTGACACAGATACGCAGTATTTT
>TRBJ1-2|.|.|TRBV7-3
CASSPTRDYGYTF
TGTGCCAGCAGCCCTACCCGGGACTATGGCTACACCTTC
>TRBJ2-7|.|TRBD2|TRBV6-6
CASSYLGLAGYEQYF
TGTGCCAGCAGTTACCTCGGACTAGCGGGGTACGAGCAGTACTTC
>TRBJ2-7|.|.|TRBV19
CARPFVAETYEQYF
TGTGCCAGACCCTTTGTGGCGGAGACCTACGAGCAGTACTTC
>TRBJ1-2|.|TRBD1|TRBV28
CASSETGDDGYTF
TGTGCCAGCAGTGAGACAGGGGACGATGGCTACACCTTC
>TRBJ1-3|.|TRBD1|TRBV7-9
CASSLSRGRGHGNTIYF
TGTGCCAGCAGCTTAAGTCGCGGCAGGGGGCATGGAAACACCATATATTTT
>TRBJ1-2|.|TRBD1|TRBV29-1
CSAGQGTLYGYTF
TGCAGCGCCGGACAGGGTACCCTCTATGGCTACACCTTC
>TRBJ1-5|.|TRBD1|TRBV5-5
CASSLAGQGVEPQHF
TGTGCCAGCAGCTTGGCCGGACAGGGTGTGGAGCCCCAGCATTTT
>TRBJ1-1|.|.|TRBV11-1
CASSPRALSTTEAFF
TGTGCCAGCAGCCCGCGGGCTCTCAGTACTACTGAAGCTTTCTTT
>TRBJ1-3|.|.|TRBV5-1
CASSPIPGRNTIYF
TGCGCCAGCAGCCCGATTCCGGGGAGAAACACCATATATTTT
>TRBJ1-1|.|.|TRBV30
CAWRLQPGTEAFF
TGTGCCTGGAGACTCCAGCCAGGCACTGAAGCTTTCTTT
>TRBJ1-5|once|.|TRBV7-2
CASSLLGPDSNQPQHF
TGTGCCAGCAGCTTATTGGGGCCTGATAGCAATCAGCCCCAGCATTTT
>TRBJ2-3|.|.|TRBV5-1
CASSLVLITDTQYF
TGCGCCAGCAGCTTGGTCCTAATCACAGATACGCAGTATTTT
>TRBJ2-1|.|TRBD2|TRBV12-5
CASGSPGTAGGNEQFF
TGTGCTAGTGGCTCCCCCGGGACAGCGGGGGGCAATGAGCAGTTCTTC